This T cell receptor beta chain is from a study of T cell responses to AZD1222 COVID-19 vaccine (dated by TCRdb to the early 2020s). For context, the study as a whole: A total of under 250 trial participants underwent TCR sequencing, of whom about 210 had received two doses of AZD1222 and approximately 26 had received two doses of the MenACWY control vaccine. Trial participants were enrolled by age into 18-55, 56-69 and 70-plus year subgroups, with around 150, 28 and 57 TCR-sequenced participants respectively.

Via the germline V gene, CDR1 is SGHTS and CDR2 YDEGEE. The CDR3 numbers 13 residues from cysteine through phenylalanine. Only the CDR3 part of the read is kept: 39 bases, read in frame from the first base. V drops 0 bases and J drops 4 bases, leaving 7 bases in between. In regard to this clone: Its antigen remains undetermined. Base qualities are not recorded, but no much larger clone differs from it by a single base.

The CDR3 regions of human TCRbeta chains were analyzed by immunosequencing. The authors' pipeline ran thus. TCRs in the repertoires were compared against a reference library of SARS-CoV-2-specific TCRs that had been generated with the MIRA antigen-specificity platform. Breadth was defined as the fraction of unique TCRs that were SARS-CoV-2-associated, and depth was defined as the fraction of total T cells that were SARS-CoV-2-associated. Using the MIRA data, each spike-specific TCR was mapped to the spike region that the TCR reacts to and placed in a CD4 or CD8 class. Log10-transformed breadth and depth values were compared by one-way ANOVA with Sidak's multiple comparisons tests. TCRdb carries this immuneACCESS record with in-frame sequences only. Its versions omit some clonotypes, under half of them owing to an unresolved V gene in the studies checked, with the rest unexplained. V, J and clone size were drawn from that table, and D and trimming were deduced from the DNA. For this sample the table gives fewer than 65,000 clones, of which about 89% were detected only once. The leading ten clones occupy 13% to 15% of the sample.

The sample's time point label, decoded: about 28 days (+/-7) after the second vaccine dose. AZD1222 recipients with second doses at about 4 weeks or about 12 weeks were pooled, because spike-specific TCR depth and breadth did not differ between schedules. Vaccinee samples were obtained from the UK trials COV001 and COV002, which included a single-blind randomized controlled phase 2/3 trial of AZD1222 (ChAdOx1 nCoV-19) in healthy adults. Trial participant PBMC samples were collected at day 0 and day 28 after the second dose for TCRbeta chain sequencing. General study outcomes and caveats: After two AZD1222 doses, both the breadth and the depth of spike-specific TCRs were significantly higher than at day 0 and than in MenACWY recipients. Because no day 14 peak-response samples were available, the repertoires could be characterized only after the peak T cell response. The 56-69-year group was small, and its depth increase did not reach significance, likely because of low power. CD4 TCRs associated with the vaccine covered the entire spike protein, and the dominant responses were in regions 160-218 and 743-854. Most participants were white British and females outnumbered males, and the authors suggested that clonal diversity may have been underestimated. Epitopes outside the regions mutated in the B.1.351 and B.1.1.7 variants were reportedly recognized by nearly half of the unique spike-specific TCRs. Conclusions about previously exposed vaccinees are limited, since just a handful of AZD1222 recipients were seropositive for SARS-CoV-2 at baseline.

In this chain, TRBV5-8 is recombined with TRBJ2-5; a tentative D call is TRBD2 (6 bases match). This receptor was obtained from an adult who received the AZD1222 COVID-19 vaccine. The specimen comprised peripheral blood, sampled 28 days after the second AZD1222 dose. This receptor has the CDR3 CASSLGGGETQYF. The nucleotides read TGTGCCAGCAGCTTGGGGGGAGGAGAGACCCAGTACTTC.